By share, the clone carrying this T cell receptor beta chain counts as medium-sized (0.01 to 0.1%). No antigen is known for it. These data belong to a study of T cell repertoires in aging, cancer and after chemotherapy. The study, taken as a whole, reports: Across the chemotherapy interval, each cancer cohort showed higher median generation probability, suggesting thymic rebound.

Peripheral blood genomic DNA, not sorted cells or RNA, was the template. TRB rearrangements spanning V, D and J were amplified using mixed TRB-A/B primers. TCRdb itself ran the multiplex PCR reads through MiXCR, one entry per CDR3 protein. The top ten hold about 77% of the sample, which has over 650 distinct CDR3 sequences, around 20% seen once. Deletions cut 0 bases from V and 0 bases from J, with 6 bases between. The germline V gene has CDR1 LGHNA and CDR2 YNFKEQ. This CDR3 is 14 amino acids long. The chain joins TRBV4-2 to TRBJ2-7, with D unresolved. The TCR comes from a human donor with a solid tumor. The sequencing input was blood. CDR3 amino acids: CASSQERASYEQYF. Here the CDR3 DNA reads TGTGCCAGCAGCCAAGAAAGGGCCTCCTACGAGCAGTACTTC.